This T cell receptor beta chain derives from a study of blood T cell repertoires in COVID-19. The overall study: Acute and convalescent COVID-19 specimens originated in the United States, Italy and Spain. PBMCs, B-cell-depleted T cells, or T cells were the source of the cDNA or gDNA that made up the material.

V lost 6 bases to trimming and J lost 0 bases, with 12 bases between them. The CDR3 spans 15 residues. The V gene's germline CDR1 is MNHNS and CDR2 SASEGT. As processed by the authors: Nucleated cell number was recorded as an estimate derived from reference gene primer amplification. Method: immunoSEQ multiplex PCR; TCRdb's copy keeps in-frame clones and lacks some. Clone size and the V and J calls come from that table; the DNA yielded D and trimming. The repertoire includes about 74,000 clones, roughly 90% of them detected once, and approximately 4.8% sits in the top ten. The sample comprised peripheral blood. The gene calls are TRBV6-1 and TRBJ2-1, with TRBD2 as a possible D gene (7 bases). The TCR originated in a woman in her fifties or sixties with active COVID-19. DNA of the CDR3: TGTGCCAGCAGCCGGGGGGCCGTCTCCTACAATGAGCAGTTCTTC. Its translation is CASSRGAVSYNEQFF.